This paragraph reports one T cell receptor beta chain. Its cognate antigen is unknown. Sequencing used immunoSEQ multiplex PCR; TCRdb keeps in-frame clones, though not all of them. The sample contains about 1,500,000 clones, around 95% of which appear only once. The sample comes from a study of shared clonotypes between healthy human individuals. Study context: The study used three CD4 naive, three CD4 memory, two CD8 naive and one CD8 memory plate per donor.

Study observations and caveats: Sharing across four donors was highest in naive CD4 (approximately 5%) and lowest in memory CD8 (roughly 0.4%). Among donors, sharing of clonotypes was expected to be affected by sequencing depth.

This CDR3 comprises 15 residues. V lost 0 bases to trimming and J lost 5 bases, with 14 bases between them. Germline CDR1 and CDR2: MNHNY and SVGAGI (reference sequence). The chain employs TRBV6-6 and TRBJ2-7; D may be TRBD1 (5 bases). This receptor was obtained from a man aged 30 to 45 in good health. The specimen was naive CD4+ T cells sorted from blood. The subset denotes: CD45RA+ positively selected. CDR3 residues: CASSYSGQGRNEQYF. The CDR3 DNA sequence: TGTGCCAGCAGTTACTCGGGGCAGGGCAGAAACGAGCAGTACTTC.